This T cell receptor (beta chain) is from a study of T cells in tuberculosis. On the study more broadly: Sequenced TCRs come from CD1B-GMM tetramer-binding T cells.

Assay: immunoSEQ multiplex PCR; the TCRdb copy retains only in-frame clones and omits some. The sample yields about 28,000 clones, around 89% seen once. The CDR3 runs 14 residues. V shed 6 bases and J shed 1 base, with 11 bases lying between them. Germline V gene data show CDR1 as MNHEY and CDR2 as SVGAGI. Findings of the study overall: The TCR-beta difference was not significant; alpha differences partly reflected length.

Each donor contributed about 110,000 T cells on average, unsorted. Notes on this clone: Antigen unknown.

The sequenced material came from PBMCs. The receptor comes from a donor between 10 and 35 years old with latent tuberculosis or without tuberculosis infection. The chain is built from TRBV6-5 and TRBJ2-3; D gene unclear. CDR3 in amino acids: CASRTYGGTDTQYF. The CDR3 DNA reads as TGTGCCAGCAGAACTTACGGTGGCACAGATACGCAGTATTTT.